This T cell receptor beta chain appears in the sequencing data of a study of shared clonotypes between healthy human individuals. Germline V lookup: CDR1 SGHRS, CDR2 YFSETQ. This CDR3 is 14 amino acids long. Trimming left V 0 bases short and J 9 bases short, with 13 bases between. Profiling relied on immunoSEQ multiplex PCR, and the TCRdb table lists in-frame clones only, not all of them. The repertoire holds under 650,000 clones, with almost 97% as singletons. The sequencing input was naive CD4+ T cells sorted from blood. Subset reported: CD45RA+ positively selected. This clonotype originated in a woman aged 30 to 39 in good health. The rearrangement links TRBV5-1 to TRBJ2-1; D is undetermined. The CDR3 DNA is TGCGCCAGCAGCTTGGTTCAGGTTGGGTCTGAGCAGTTCTTC. This gives the protein CASSLVQVGSEQFF.